The clone carrying this TCR beta chain appeared many times. Germline CDR1 and CDR2: SGHNT and YYREEE (reference sequence). The CDR3 sequence is 14 residues long. V was shortened by 6 bases and J by 1 base, with 13 bases between the two germline ends. The sample comes from a study of tumor-infiltrating lymphocytes in primary liver carcinoma. Unsorted whole blood served as the source of blood RNA, and germline DNA was extracted as well. Priming with a constant-region primer yielded TCR beta cDNA from about 540 ng total RNA. Modified slightly, ARM-PCR produced TCR beta libraries over three nested multiplex PCR rounds. Amplification in the first two PCR rounds was performed using TRBV1-TRBV30 forward primers and a C-beta reverse primer for around 11 cycles each. Each CDR3 protein is one row after TCRdb ran MiXCR on the multiplex PCR reads. The table has 250,000 to 350,000 distinct CDR3 sequences, around 50% seen once; the top ten hold over 15%.

This chain joins TRBV5-4 and TRBJ2-5, with D perhaps matching TRBD2 (6 bases). This receptor was obtained from a woman between 25 and 40 years old with primary liver carcinoma and hepatitis B virus infection. Sequencing was done on a sample of peripheral blood. CDR3 in amino acids: CASTPPGAQETQYF. DNA for the CDR3: TGTGCCAGCACACCCCCGGGAGCCCAAGAGACCCAGTACTTC.